Listed below are T cell receptor beta chains from one sample, sequenced in a study of tumor-infiltrating lymphocytes in primary liver carcinoma. Using its own MiXCR run on the multiplex PCR reads, TCRdb lists one record per CDR3 protein. The sample lists around 27,000 distinct CDR3 sequences; over 60% were seen once. The material sequenced was liver tumor tissue from sampling region 3. All receptors derive from a man aged 40-49 years with primary liver carcinoma and hepatitis B virus infection. CDR3s include the opening cysteine and the closing phenylalanine or tryptophan. A D gene is named only where the DNA matches it firmly. Size tells how often a clone was seen (once, few, many) or the class of an expanded clone, and some rows leave it out.

clone size	D gene	J gene	V gene	CDR3 protein	CDR3 DNA
NA	TRBD2	TRBJ2-3	TRBV11-1	CARSLVAGASDRQYF	TGTGCCAGGAGCTTAGTAGCGGGAGCTTCTGATAGGCAGTATTTT
NA	NA	TRBJ2-7	TRBV7-9	CASSATTAVLAYEQYF	TGTGCCAGCAGCGCTACAACTGCAGTCTTAGCCTACGAGCAGTACTTC
NA	NA	TRBJ2-7	TRBV6-5	CASRIGLGSSYVQYF	TGTGCCAGCAGAATCGGACTGGGCAGCTCCTACGTGCAGTACTTC
NA	NA	TRBJ2-2	TRBV4-1	CTSSQVAPGELFF	TGCACCAGCAGCCAAGTGGCCCCCGGGGAGCTGTTTTTC
NA	NA	TRBJ1-5	TRBV20-1	CSAKDRVGGGQPQHF	TGCAGTGCTAAAGATCGGGTAGGGGGTGGTCAGCCCCAGCACTTT
NA	TRBD2	TRBJ2-1	TRBV28	CASTPAGLGEQFF	TGTGCCAGCACACCAGCGGGACTTGGGGAGCAGTTCTTC
NA	NA	TRBJ2-1	TRBV6-5	CASLRGCEQFF	TGTGCCTCCCTTAGGGGGTGTGAGCAGTTCTTC
NA	NA	TRBJ2-7	TRBV12-3/TRBV12-4	CTSSGGTGSTYEQYF	TGTACCAGCAGTGGAGGGACGGGCTCAACCTACGAGCAGTACTTC
NA	NA	TRBJ1-2	TRBV7-8	CGSSLEVGHGRRGYTF	TGTGGCAGCAGCCTCGAAGTGGGGCATGGTCGAAGAGGCTACACCTTC
NA	TRBD1	TRBJ2-1	TRBV7-8	CASISLGTGGSYNEQLF	TGTGCCAGCATCTCCCTTGGGACAGGGGGCTCCTACAATGAGCAGCTCTTC
NA	NA	TRBJ2-2	TRBV5-4	CASSLNRDLTGELSF	TGTGCCAGCAGCTTGAACCGGGACTTAACCGGGGAGCTCTCTTTT
NA	NA	TRBJ2-3	TRBV5-4	CASSLSISDTQYF	TGTGCCAGCAGCTTGAGTATCTCAGATACGCAGTATTTT
many	NA	TRBJ1-2	TRBV14	CASSPGLRGYTF	TGTGCCAGCAGCCCGGGACTACGGGGCTACACCTTC
medium-sized	TRBD1	TRBJ2-3	TRBV6-1	CASSEGQGTDTQYF	TGTGCCAGCAGTGAGGGACAGGGCACAGATACGCAGTATTTT
NA	NA	TRBJ2-1	TRBV11-2	CASIIDPESSYNEQFF	TGTGCCAGCATAATAGATCCAGAGAGCTCCTACAATGAGCAGTTCTTT
NA	TRBD1	TRBJ1-3	TRBV4-1	CNSSQEGTGVNTIYF	TGCAACAGCAGCCAAGAGGGGACAGGGGTAAACACCATATATTTT
NA	NA	TRBJ2-1	TRBV13	CASSLGGNFYNEQFF	TGTGCCAGCAGCTTAGGGGGTAACTTCTACAATGAGCAGTTCTTC
once	NA	TRBJ2-2	TRBV6-5	CGKDIRNTGELFF	TGTGGCAAGGACATAAGGAACACCGGGGAGCTGTTTTTT
few	NA	TRBJ1-1	TRBV10-3	CAISESPRMNTEALF	TGTGCCATCAGTGAGTCTCCAAGGATGAACACTGAAGCTTTGTTT
NA	TRBD1	TRBJ2-1	TRBV28	CASSLLGQGLSEQLF	TGTGCCAGCAGTTTATTGGGACAGGGTCTCAGTGAGCAGCTCTTC
NA	NA	TRBJ2-3	TRBV11-2	CAMSYRTADTQYF	TGTGCCATGAGCTACAGAACGGCAGATACACAGTATTTT
NA	TRBD1	TRBJ1-1	TRBV6-2/TRBV6-3	CACSYMNRGTEAFF	TGTGCCTGCAGTTACATGAACAGGGGAACTGAAGCTTTCTTT
few	TRBD2	TRBJ2-5	TRBV11-2	CASSYTPSGGKETQCF	TGTGCCAGCAGCTATACTCCTAGCGGGGGGAAAGAGACCCAGTGCTTC
once	NA	TRBJ1-1	TRBV6-5	CAGSYSVTNTEAFF	TGTGCCGGCAGTTATTCAGTGACTAACACTGAAGCTTTCTTT
NA	NA	TRBJ2-5	TRBV11-2	CAGSQTPGRGKETQYF	TGTGCCGGCAGCCAAACCCCTGGAAGGGGGAAAGAGACCCAGTACTTC
NA	TRBD1	TRBJ2-7	TRBV12-3/TRBV12-4	CGSSLGQGTNYKQYF	TGTGGCAGCAGTTTAGGACAGGGGACCAACTACAAGCAGTACTTC
once	NA	TRBJ1-5	TRBV2	CASSRNGGGNNQPQHF	TGTGCCAGCAGCAGGAACGGGGGAGGAAACAATCAGCCCCAGCATTTT